The 30 T cell receptor beta chains in this list originate from one sample, sequenced in a study of T-cell reconstitution after alpha-beta-depleted transplantation in children. Preparing the TCRbeta library involved the use of unique molecular identifiers. Each CDR3 protein gets one entry after TCRdb re-called the PCR reads with MiXCR. The table shows some 240,000 distinct CDR3 sequences, with 9.7% occurring only once. The sample consisted of PBMCs from the stem cell graft donor, taken from the stem cell graft. The origin of the receptors is a human donor who donated a stem cell graft to a child with SCID.

This clonotype showed up many times. This chain joins TRBV20-1 and TRBJ2-7; 8 bases are a match to TRBD1. This CDR3 has 13 residues. Germline CDR1 is DFQATT and CDR2 is SNEGSKA (reference sequence). Germline trimming cut 4 bases from V and 6 bases from J; bases unmatched to any gene: 8. The CDR3 DNA follows: TGCAGTGCTAACCGGGACAGGTCTCGCGAGCAGTACTTC. It codes for CSANRDRSREQYF.

This clonotype was detected many times. The chain couples TRBV5-1 to TRBJ2-7, with 10 bases identical to TRBD1. Trimming cost V 3 bases and J 1 base; bases outside gene matches: 7. In germline, CDR1 is SGHRS, CDR2 YFSETQ. The length of the CDR3 is 16 residues. Written as DNA, the CDR3 is TGCGCCAGCAGCTCCCCGGACAGGGGGACATCCTACGAGCAGTACTTC. It is translated as CASSSPDRGTSYEQYF.

This clonotype was seen ten or more times. The V call is TRBV10-3, the J call TRBJ2-7; TRBD2 matches 13 bases. Germline CDR1 is ENHRY and CDR2 is SYGVKD. Trimming at V came to 7 bases and at J to 4 bases, leaving 4 bases not matched to a gene. There are 14 residues in the CDR3. The CDR3, as DNA: TGTGCCATCAACGGACTAGCGGGGGAGTACGAGCAGTACTTC. The encoded protein is CAINGLAGEYEQYF.

This clonotype has only one observation. This clone may be a read error of a much larger clone one base away. The genes are TRBV5-1 and TRBJ1-1, with D possibly TRBD1 on 6 matching bases. CDR1 is SGHRS and CDR2 is YFSETQ in the germline V gene. The CDR3 length is 15 residues. The CDR3 nucleotides are TGCGCCAGCAGCTTGGCCGAGAGGGGGAACACTAAAGCTTTCTTT. It codes for CASSLAERGNTKAFF.

The chain has TRBV10-2 and TRBJ1-5, with unresolved D. V was cut by 3 bases and J by 0 bases, with 6 bases left in between. CDR3 length equals 14 residues. CDR1 WSHSY and CDR2 SAAADI come from the germline V gene. The CDR3 is CASSDRSSNQPQHF. The CDR3 DNA is TGCGCCAGCAGTGATCGGTCTAGCAATCAGCCCCAGCATTTT.

This clonotype was seen ten or more times. This rearrangement joins TRBV5-1 to TRBJ2-2; 11 bases agree with TRBD2. Germline loops: CDR1 SGHRS, CDR2 YFSETQ. The CDR3 runs to 17 residues. V gave up 4 bases and J gave up 8 bases; unmatched junction bases: 13. The CDR3 coding sequence is TGCGCCAGCAGCCACTCCGGGACTAGCGGACGAACAGGGGAGCTGTTTTTT. It codes for CASSHSGTSGRTGELFF.

CDR3 loop: CAWRKDRVTDTQYF. The DNA for the CDR3 is TGTGCCTGGAGGAAGGACAGGGTGACAGATACGCAGTATTTT. The genes are TRBV30 and TRBJ2-3; TRBD1 agrees at 8 bases. Germline V CDR1 and CDR2: GTSNPN, SVGIG (reference sequence). V gave up 3 bases and J gave up 3 bases; unmatched junction bases: 5. The CDR3 contains 14 residues.

This clonotype was recorded at least ten times. The V gene is TRBV7-2, the J gene TRBJ2-5; D unresolved. This CDR3 region has 13 residues. Trimming removed 2 bases from V and 5 bases from J, with 9 bases in between. The germline CDR1 and CDR2 sequences are SGHTA and FQGNSA. This chain's CDR3 is CASSLKDRETQYF. The CDR3 nucleotides read TGTGCCAGCAGCTTAAAAGATCGGGAGACCCAGTACTTC.

This clonotype showed up many times. The rearrangement links TRBV12-3 or TRBV12-4 to TRBJ2-2, with 7 bases lining up with TRBD1. V shed 5 bases and J 6 bases; nucleotides not matched to a gene: 9. The CDR3 extends over 15 amino acids. In DNA, the CDR3 is TGTGCCAGCAGTGCCAGGGACAGATGGTCCGGGGAGCTGTTTTTT. Residues: CASSARDRWSGELFF.

This clonotype was seen repeatedly, ten times or more. V usage is TRBV6-1 and J usage is TRBJ2-7, with TRBD1 matching 9 bases. Germline-derived CDR1 and CDR2 are MNHNS and SASEGT. The CDR3 consists of 14 residues. V was pared by 6 bases and J by 5 bases, with 8 bases of the junction left unmatched. The CDR3 spells CASSRQGVINEQYF. DNA for the CDR3: TGTGCCAGCAGCCGACAGGGGGTTATCAACGAGCAGTACTTC.

Concerning this clonotype: This sequence may be a read error, since a much larger clone differs from it by one base. The DNA for the CDR3 is TGTGCCAGCAGCTTAAGGGAGGCCTACGAGCAGTACTTC. Protein sequence: CASSLREAYEQYF. The chain employs TRBV7-2 and TRBJ2-7; tentative D call: TRBD2 (6 bases). Germline lookup yields CDR1 SGHTA and CDR2 FQGNSA. The length of the CDR3 is 13 residues. Deletions cut 2 bases from V and 2 bases from J, with 7 bases between.

This clonotype was observed at least ten times. V usage is TRBV7-2 and J usage is TRBJ2-5; 7 nucleotides match TRBD1. This CDR3 contains 15 residues. CDR1 is SGHTA, CDR2 FQGNSA, per germline. The V and J ends lost 1 base and 4 bases, in that order; junction bases with no gene match: 6. The CDR3 loop is CASSLELDRRETQYF. In DNA form, the CDR3 reads TGTGCCAGCAGCTTAGAATTGGACAGGAGAGAGACCCAGTACTTC. Looking up the rest from reference TRBV7-2 and TRBJ2-5 gives the full variable domain: GAGVSQSPSNKVTEKGKDVELRCDPISGHTALYWYRQSLGQGLEFLIYFQGNSAPDKSGLPSDRFSAERTGGSVSTLTIQRTQQEDSAVYLCASSLELDRRETQYFGPGTRLLVL.

This clonotype was counted ten times or more. The V call is TRBV6-2 or TRBV6-3, the J call TRBJ2-1, with 9 positions matching TRBD2. The trim removed 5 bases at V and 6 bases at J, leaving 11 bases unmatched. This CDR3 has 16 residues. Germline assignment: CDR1 MNHEY and CDR2 SVGEGT. In DNA, the CDR3 is TGTGCCAGCAGTACCCCCCTTGCGGGGGGGCCCAATGAGCAGTTCTTC. It specifies CASSTPLAGGPNEQFF.

This clonotype was seen ten or more times. The chain links TRBV7-9 to TRBJ2-5, with D perhaps matching TRBD2 (6 bases). This CDR3 has 15 residues. V was clipped by 2 bases and J by 2 bases, with 12 bases between them. The germline V gene has CDR1 SEHNR and CDR2 FQNEAQ (reference sequence). CDR3 protein: CASSLQRDFQETQYF. The CDR3 DNA sequence: TGTGCCAGCAGCTTACAAAGGGACTTTCAAGAGACCCAGTACTTC.

This clonotype was seen a few times. CDR3 loop: CASSSLGNIQYF. Here the CDR3 DNA reads TGTGCCAGCAGCTCCCTAGGAAACATTCAGTACTTC. The V call is TRBV7-9, the J call TRBJ2-4; D is uncertain. The CDR3 runs 12 residues. With 4 bases removed from V and 6 bases from J, the gap between germline ends came to 7 bases. The germline CDR1 and CDR2 sequences are SEHNR and FQNEAQ (reference sequence). Supplemented by reference TRBV7-9 and TRBJ2-4, the full variable domain reads DTGVSQNPRHKITKRGQNVTFRCDPISEHNRLYWYRQTLGQGPEFLTYFQNEAQLEKSRLLSDRFSAERPKGSFSTLEIQRTEQGDSAMYLCASSSLGNIQYFGAGTRLSVL.

The chain joins TRBV6-2 or TRBV6-3 to TRBJ2-7, with no clear D. Germline V gene data show CDR1 as MNHEY and CDR2 as SVGEGT. Trimming removed 8 bases at V and 5 bases at J, with 10 bases between. The length of the CDR3 is 11 residues. The CDR3, as DNA: TGTGCCAGCGGTAACAGTCACGAGCAGTACTTC. It yields the protein CASGNSHEQYF.

The sample holds a few counts of this clonotype. At one boundary the junction diverges from the germline segment, which might be a read error. The chain combines TRBV13 with TRBJ1-5; D remains ambiguous. Germline V gene lookup returns CDR1 PRHDT and CDR2 FYEKMQ (reference sequence). The CDR3 runs to 18 residues. CDR3 DNA sequence: TGTGCCATCAGCCCAACGACTCGATCGGGAGGGAGCAATCAGCCCCAGCATTTT. It specifies CAISPTTRSGGSNQPQHF.

This clonotype was seen ten or more times. The genes are TRBV5-4 and TRBJ1-4; 10 nucleotides align to TRBD1. Germline CDR1 is SGHNT and CDR2 is YYREEE (reference sequence). The J segment lost 7 bases and the V segment lost 0 bases, leaving 6 bases of the junction unmatched. This CDR3 contains 16 residues. The CDR3 spells CASSLGEGQGREKLFF. The CDR3 DNA reads as TGTGCCAGCAGCTTGGGAGAGGGACAGGGGCGTGAAAAACTGTTTTTT.

This clonotype occurred many times. The rearrangement joins TRBV5-1 to TRBJ2-5, with 8 bases identical to TRBD2. Germline V gives CDR1 SGHRS, CDR2 YFSETQ. V lost 0 bases, J lost 2 bases, and 9 bases stayed unmatched. The CDR3 has 17 amino acids. For the CDR3, the DNA is TGCGCCAGCAGCTTGGGGAGCGGGGGCCTCCATCAAGAGACCCAGTACTTC. It translates to CASSLGSGGLHQETQYF.

This clonotype was observed at least ten times. The rearrangement uses TRBV20-1 and TRBJ2-5, with 9 bases that match TRBD1. The CDR3 contains 14 residues. CDR1 DFQATT and CDR2 SNEGSKA come from the germline V gene (reference sequence). After removal of 7 bases from V and 1 base from J, the junction contained 7 bases not matched to a gene. The CDR3 sequence is CSDRGPGSQETQYF. CDR3 DNA: TGCAGTGACAGGGGGCCTGGGTCCCAAGAGACCCAGTACTTC.

This clonotype appeared many times. The chain links TRBV15 to TRBJ2-3; 11 bases fit TRBD2. CDR1 LNHNV and CDR2 YYDKDF come from the germline V gene (reference sequence). There are 16 residues in the CDR3. V was clipped by 5 bases and J by 2 bases; unmatched bases: 6. CDR3 protein: CATSPRLAGLTDTQYF. CDR3 nucleotides: TGTGCCACCAGCCCTCGACTAGCGGGGCTCACAGATACGCAGTATTTT.

This clonotype has ten or more counts. Here the CDR3 DNA reads TGTGCCAGCAGCTTAGGAACCGGGTTAGGGCCCCAAGAGACCCAGTACTTC. Amino acids: CASSLGTGLGPQETQYF. This chain uses TRBV7-9 with TRBJ2-5; D gene ambiguous. Trimming removed 1 base from V and 1 base from J, with 16 bases in between. This CDR3 is 17 amino acids long. Per the germline V gene, CDR1 is SEHNR and CDR2 is FQNEAQ (reference sequence).

The J gene is TRBJ2-3, the V gene TRBV20-1; TRBD2 matches 7 bases. The CDR3 is 14 residues long. Trimming took 1 base from V and 6 from J; bases not matched to a gene: 7. The germline CDR1 and CDR2 sequences are DFQATT and SNEGSKA (reference sequence). CDR3 protein: CSARAGGSMDTQYF. In DNA form, the CDR3 reads TGCAGTGCTAGAGCGGGGGGAAGTATGGATACGCAGTATTTT.

This clonotype was counted ten times or more. The rearrangement joins TRBV3-1 to TRBJ1-2, with D unclear. The CDR3 consists of 15 residues. Trimming took 0 bases from V and 4 from J, leaving 12 bases between them. Germline CDR1 is LGHDT and CDR2 is YNNKEL (reference sequence). DNA of the CDR3: TGTGCCAGCAGCCAAGAAAACAGTTTCCCCTATGGCTACACCTTC. This gives the protein CASSQENSFPYGYTF.

This sequence joins TRBV7-3 and TRBJ2-2; 12 positions agree with TRBD2. The CDR3 covers 16 residues. Germline V lookup: CDR1 SGHTA, CDR2 FQGTGA. The trim removed 4 bases at V and 7 bases at J, leaving 7 bases unmatched. The CDR3 loop is CASSSSSGGALGELFF. The CDR3 coding sequence is TGTGCCAGCAGCTCCTCTAGCGGGGGGGCCCTCGGGGAGCTGTTTTTT.

This clonotype was found many times. V and J are TRBV7-7 and TRBJ2-1; D remains ambiguous. Trimming shortened V by 0 bases and J by 5 bases, and 8 bases separated the two germline ends. Germline V gene lookup returns CDR1 SSHAT and CDR2 FNYEAQ (reference sequence). The CDR3 loop spans 14 amino acids. The CDR3 region has the DNA TGTGCCAGCAGCTTAGCGGGTGGAAACAATGAGCAGTTCTTC. Encoded protein: CASSLAGGNNEQFF. The full variable domain, with the rest looked up from reference TRBV7-7 and TRBJ2-1, is GAGVSQSPRYKVTKRGQDVTLRCDPISSHATLYWYQQALGQGPEFLTYFNYEAQPDKSGLPSDRFSAERPEGSISTLTIQRTEQRDSAMYRCASSLAGGNNEQFFGPGTRLTVL.

This clonotype was seen at least ten times. The V call is TRBV6-2 or TRBV6-3, the J call TRBJ1-5, with TRBD1 as a possible D gene (6 bases). The CDR3 covers 16 residues. CDR1 MNHEY and CDR2 SVGEGT come from the germline V gene. V was clipped by 6 bases and J by 0 bases, with 15 bases between them. In DNA, the CDR3 is TGTGCCAGCAGGATGTGGACAGTCTATAGCAATCAGCCCCAGCATTTT. Translating gives CASRMWTVYSNQPQHF.

This clonotype was picked up many times. The rearrangement joins TRBV19 to TRBJ2-5; a weak D match, TRBD1 (5 bases). The CDR3 consists of 13 residues. Germline V CDR1 and CDR2: LNHDA, SQIVND (reference sequence). Trimming shortened V by 4 bases and J by 3 bases, and 9 bases separated the two germline ends. This CDR3 reads CASSTDREETQYF. DNA for the CDR3: TGTGCCAGTAGTACTGACAGAGAAGAGACCCAGTACTTC.

This clonotype was seen at least ten times. The rearrangement links TRBV5-1 to TRBJ1-1; TRBD1 matches at 10 bases. V lost 7 bases, J lost 2 bases, and 8 bases stayed unmatched. CDR1 is SGHRS and CDR2 is YFSETQ in the germline V gene. The CDR3 is 15 residues long. CDR3 protein: CASGPTGGANTEAFF. CDR3 DNA: TGCGCCAGCGGACCGACAGGGGGCGCAAACACTGAAGCTTTCTTT.

This clonotype was observed many times. This chain connects TRBV28 to TRBJ1-1; the D is unclear. Trimming took off 7 bases at V and 6 bases at J, with 15 bases between the two ends. This CDR3 region has 13 residues. CDR1 MDHEN and CDR2 SYDVKM come from the germline V gene. In nucleotides, the CDR3 is TGTGCCAGCACCCGGCGTGTGGGCTCTGAAGCTTTCTTT. Translation gives CASTRRVGSEAFF.